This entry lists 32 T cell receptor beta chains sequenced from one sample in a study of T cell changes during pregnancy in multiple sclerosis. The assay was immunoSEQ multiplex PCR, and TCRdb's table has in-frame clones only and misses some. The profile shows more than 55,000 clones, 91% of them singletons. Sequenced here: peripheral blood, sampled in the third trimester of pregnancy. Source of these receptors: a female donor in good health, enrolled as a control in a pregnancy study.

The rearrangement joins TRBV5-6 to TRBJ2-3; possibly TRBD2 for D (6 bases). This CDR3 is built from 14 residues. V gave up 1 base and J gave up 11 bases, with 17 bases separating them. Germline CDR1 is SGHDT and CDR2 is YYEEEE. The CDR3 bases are TGTGCCAGCAGCTTGAGCTGGGAGGCGTGGGGGCAGTATTTT. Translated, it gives CASSLSWEAWGQYF.

The CDR3 spells CASSQFQETQYF. The CDR3 region has the DNA TGTGCCAGCAGCCAATTCCAAGAGACCCAGTACTTC. The rearrangement uses TRBV7-6 and TRBJ2-5; no clear D gene. V dropped 5 bases and J dropped 1 base, with 5 bases sitting between them. The length of the CDR3 is 12 residues. The germline CDR1 and CDR2 sequences are SGHVS and FNYEAQ. The whole variable domain, remainder taken from reference TRBV7-6 and TRBJ2-5, is GAGVSQSPRYKVTKRGQDVALRCDPISGHVSLYWYRQALGQGPEFLTYFNYEAQQDKSGLPNDRFSAERPEGSISTLTIQRTEQRDSAMYRCASSQFQETQYFGPGTRLLVL.

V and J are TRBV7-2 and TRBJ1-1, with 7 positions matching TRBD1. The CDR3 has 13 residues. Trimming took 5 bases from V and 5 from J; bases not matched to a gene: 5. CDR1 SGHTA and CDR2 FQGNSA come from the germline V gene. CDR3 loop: CASSATGRTEAFF. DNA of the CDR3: TGTGCCAGCAGCGCGACAGGGCGGACTGAAGCTTTCTTT.

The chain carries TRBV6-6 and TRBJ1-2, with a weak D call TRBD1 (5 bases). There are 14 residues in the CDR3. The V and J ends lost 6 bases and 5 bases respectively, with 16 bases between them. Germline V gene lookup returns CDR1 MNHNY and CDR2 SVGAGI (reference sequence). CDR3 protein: CASSSISGWYGYTF. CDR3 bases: TGTGCCAGCAGCTCCATCTCAGGGTGGTATGGCTACACCTTC.

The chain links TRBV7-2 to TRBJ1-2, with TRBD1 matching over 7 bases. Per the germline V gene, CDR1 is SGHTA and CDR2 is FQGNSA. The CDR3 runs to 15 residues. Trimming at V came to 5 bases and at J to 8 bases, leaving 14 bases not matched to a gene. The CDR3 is CASSVQQGRPGGYTF. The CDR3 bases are TGTGCCAGCAGCGTACAACAGGGGCGACCAGGGGGCTACACCTTC.

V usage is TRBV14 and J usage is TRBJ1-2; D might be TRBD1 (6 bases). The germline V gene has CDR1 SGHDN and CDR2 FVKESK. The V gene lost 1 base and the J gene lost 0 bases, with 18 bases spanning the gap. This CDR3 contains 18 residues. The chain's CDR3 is CASSQVSGQSKTNYGYTF. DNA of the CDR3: TGTGCCAGCAGCCAAGTATCTGGACAGTCTAAAACTAACTATGGCTACACCTTC. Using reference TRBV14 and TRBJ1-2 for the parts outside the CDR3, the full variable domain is EAGVTQFPSHSVIEKGQTVTLRCDPISGHDNLYWYRRVMGKEIKFLLHFVKESKQDESGMPNNRFLAERTGGTYSTLKVQPAELEDSGVYFCASSQVSGQSKTNYGYTFGSGTRLTVV.

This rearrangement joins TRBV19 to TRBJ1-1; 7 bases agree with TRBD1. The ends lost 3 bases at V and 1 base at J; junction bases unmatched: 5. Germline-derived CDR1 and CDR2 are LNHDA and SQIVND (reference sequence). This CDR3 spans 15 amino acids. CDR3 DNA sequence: TGTGCCAGTAGTATGCCCCGGACAGGGAACACTGAAGCTTTCTTT. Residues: CASSMPRTGNTEAFF.

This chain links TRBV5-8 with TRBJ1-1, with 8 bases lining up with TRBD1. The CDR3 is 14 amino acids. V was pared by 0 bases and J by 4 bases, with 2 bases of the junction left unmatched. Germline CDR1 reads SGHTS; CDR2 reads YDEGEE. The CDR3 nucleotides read TGTGCCAGCAGCTTGGGACAGGGGTTCACTGAAGCTTTCTTT. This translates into CASSLGQGFTEAFF.

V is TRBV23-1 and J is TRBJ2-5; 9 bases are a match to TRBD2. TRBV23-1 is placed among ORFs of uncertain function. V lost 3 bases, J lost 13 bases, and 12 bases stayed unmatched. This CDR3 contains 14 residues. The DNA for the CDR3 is TGCGCCAGCAGTCAGCTTAGCGGGGGCAGGCTTTTGTACTTC. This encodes CASSQLSGGRLLYF.

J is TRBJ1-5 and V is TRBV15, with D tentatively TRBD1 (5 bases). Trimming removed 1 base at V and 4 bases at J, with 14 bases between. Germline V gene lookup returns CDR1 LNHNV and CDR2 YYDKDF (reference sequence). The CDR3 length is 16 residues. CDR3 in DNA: TGTGCCACCAGCAGAGGCGATGCAGGGCATAATCAGCCCCAGCATTTT. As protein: CATSRGDAGHNQPQHF.

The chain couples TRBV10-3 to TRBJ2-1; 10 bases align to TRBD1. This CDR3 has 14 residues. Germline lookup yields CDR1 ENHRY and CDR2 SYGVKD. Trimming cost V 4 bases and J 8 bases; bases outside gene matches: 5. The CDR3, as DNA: TGTGCCATCAGTGGAGGACAGGGGGTCGATGAGCAGTTCTTC. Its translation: CAISGGQGVDEQFF.

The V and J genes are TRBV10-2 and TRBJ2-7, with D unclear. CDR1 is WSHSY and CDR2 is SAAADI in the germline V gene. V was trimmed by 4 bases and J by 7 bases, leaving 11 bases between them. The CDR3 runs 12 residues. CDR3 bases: TGCGCCAGCAGTGTCCCCACTTCGGAGCAGTACTTC. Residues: CASSVPTSEQYF.

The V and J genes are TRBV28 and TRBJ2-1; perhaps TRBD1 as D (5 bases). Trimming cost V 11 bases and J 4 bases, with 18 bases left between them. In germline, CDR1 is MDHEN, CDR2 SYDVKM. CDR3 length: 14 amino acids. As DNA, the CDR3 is TGTGCCTCCTCAGGGCAGTTGTTTTACAATGAGCAGTTCTTC. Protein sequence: CASSGQLFYNEQFF. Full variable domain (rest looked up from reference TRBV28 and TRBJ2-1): DVKVTQSSRYLVKRTGEKVFLECVQDMDHENMFWYRQDPGLGLRLIYFSYDVKMKEKGDIPEGYSVSREKKERFSLILESASTNQTSMYLCASSGQLFYNEQFFGPGTRLTVL.

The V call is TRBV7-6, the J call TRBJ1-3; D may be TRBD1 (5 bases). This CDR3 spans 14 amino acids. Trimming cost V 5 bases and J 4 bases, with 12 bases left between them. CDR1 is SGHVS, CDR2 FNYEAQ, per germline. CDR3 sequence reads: CASSQDMKGNTIYF. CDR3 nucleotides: TGTGCCAGCAGCCAGGACATGAAGGGAAACACCATATATTTT.

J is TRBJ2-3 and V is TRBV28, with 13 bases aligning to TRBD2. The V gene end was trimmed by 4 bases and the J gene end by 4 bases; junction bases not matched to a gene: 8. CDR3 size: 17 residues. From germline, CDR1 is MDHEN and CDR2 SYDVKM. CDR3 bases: TGTGCCAGCAGTTCCCCAAGACTAGCGGGAGGCCCAGATACGCAGTATTTT. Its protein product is CASSSPRLAGGPDTQYF.

In nucleotides, the CDR3 is TGTGCCAGCAGCCTTAGCGGGAGCTCCTACGAGCAGTACTTC. Its protein is CASSLSGSSYEQYF. V is TRBV7-9 and J is TRBJ2-7; 9 nucleotides align to TRBD2. After removal of 5 bases from V and 0 bases from J, the junction contained 2 bases not matched to a gene. In germline, CDR1 is SEHNR, CDR2 FQNEAQ (reference sequence). This CDR3 contains 14 residues.

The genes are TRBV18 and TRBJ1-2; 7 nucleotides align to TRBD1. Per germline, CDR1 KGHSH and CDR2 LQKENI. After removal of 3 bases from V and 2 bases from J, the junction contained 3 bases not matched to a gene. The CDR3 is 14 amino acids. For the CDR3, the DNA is TGTGCCAGCTCACCGGACAGGTCCAACTATGGCTACACCTTC. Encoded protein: CASSPDRSNYGYTF.

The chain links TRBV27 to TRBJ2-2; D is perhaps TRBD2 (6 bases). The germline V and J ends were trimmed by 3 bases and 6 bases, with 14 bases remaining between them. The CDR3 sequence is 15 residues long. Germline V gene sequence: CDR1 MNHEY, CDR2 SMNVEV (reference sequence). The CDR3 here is CASSFEGGPSGELFF. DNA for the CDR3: TGTGCCAGCAGTTTCGAGGGAGGTCCCTCCGGGGAGCTGTTTTTT.

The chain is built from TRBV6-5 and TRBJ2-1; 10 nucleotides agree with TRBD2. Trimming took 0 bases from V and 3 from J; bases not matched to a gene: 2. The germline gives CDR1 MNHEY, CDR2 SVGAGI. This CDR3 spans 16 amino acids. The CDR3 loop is CASSYSTSGRYNEQFF. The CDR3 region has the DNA TGTGCCAGCAGTTACTCGACTAGCGGGCGCTACAATGAGCAGTTCTTC.

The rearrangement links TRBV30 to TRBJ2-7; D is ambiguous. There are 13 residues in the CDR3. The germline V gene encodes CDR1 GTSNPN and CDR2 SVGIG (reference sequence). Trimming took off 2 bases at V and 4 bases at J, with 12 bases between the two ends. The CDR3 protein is CAWSFSPGYEQYF. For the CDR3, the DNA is TGTGCCTGGAGTTTCTCTCCAGGATACGAGCAGTACTTC.

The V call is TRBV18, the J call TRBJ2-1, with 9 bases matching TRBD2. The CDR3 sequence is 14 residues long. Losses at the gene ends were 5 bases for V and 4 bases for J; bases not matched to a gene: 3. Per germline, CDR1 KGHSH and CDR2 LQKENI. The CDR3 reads CASSSGGLYNEQFF. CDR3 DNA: TGTGCCAGCTCAAGCGGGGGGCTGTACAATGAGCAGTTCTTC.

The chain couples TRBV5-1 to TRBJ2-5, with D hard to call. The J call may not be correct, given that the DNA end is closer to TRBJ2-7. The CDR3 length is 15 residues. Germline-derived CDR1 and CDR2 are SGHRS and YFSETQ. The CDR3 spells CASRLVPRYSYEQYF. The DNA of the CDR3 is TGCGCCAGCAGACTCGTCCCACGGTATTCCTACGAGCAGTACTTC.

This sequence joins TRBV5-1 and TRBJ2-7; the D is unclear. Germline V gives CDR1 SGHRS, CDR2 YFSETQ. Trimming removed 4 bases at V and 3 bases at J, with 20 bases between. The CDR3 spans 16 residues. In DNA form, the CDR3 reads TGCGCCAGCAGCCCTTCTGCGGCAGCCCCAATCTACGAGCAGTACTTC. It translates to CASSPSAAAPIYEQYF.

In DNA, the CDR3 is TGTGCCAGCAGCGAGGGGGGGAGCACTGAAGCTTTCTTT. Protein: CASSEGGSTEAFF. V gene TRBV14 combines with J gene TRBJ1-1; a weak D match, TRBD1 (6 bases). Germline CDR1 SGHDN, CDR2 FVKESK. V gave up 5 bases and J gave up 4 bases, with 11 bases separating them. The CDR3 extends over 13 amino acids.

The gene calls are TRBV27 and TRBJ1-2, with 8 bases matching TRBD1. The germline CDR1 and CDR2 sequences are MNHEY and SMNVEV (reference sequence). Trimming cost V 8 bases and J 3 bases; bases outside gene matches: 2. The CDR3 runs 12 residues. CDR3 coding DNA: TGTGCCAGCGTGGACAGGGACTATGGCTACACCTTC. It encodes CASVDRDYGYTF.

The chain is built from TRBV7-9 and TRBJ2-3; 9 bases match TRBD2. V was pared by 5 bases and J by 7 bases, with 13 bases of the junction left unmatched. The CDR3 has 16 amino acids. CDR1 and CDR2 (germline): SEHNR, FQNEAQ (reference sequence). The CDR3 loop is CASSARAREGRNTQYF. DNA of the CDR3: TGTGCCAGCAGCGCCCGCGCGCGGGAGGGCCGGAATACGCAGTATTTT.

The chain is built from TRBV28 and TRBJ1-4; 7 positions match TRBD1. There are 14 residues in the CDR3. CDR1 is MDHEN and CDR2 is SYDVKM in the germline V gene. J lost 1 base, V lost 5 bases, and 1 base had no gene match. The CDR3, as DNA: TGTGCCAGCAGTCCAGGGGGAACTAATGAAAAACTGTTTTTT. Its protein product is CASSPGGTNEKLFF.

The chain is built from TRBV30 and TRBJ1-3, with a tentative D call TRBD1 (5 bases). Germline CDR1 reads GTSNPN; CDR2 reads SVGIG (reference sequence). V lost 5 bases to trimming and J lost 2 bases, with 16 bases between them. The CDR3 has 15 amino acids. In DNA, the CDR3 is TGTGCCTGGTCTTGGGGGGTGAATCCTGGAAACACCATATATTTT. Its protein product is CAWSWGVNPGNTIYF.

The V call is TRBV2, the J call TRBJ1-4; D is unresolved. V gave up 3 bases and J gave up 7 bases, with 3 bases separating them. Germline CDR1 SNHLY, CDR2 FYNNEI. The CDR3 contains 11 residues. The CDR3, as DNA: TGTGCCAGCAGTGAGCGTGAAAAACTGTTTTTT. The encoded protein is CASSEREKLFF. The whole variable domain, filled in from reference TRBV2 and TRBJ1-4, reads EPEVTQTPSHQVTQMGQEVILRCVPISNHLYFYWYRQILGQKVEFLVSFYNNEISEKSEIFDDQFSVERPDGSNFTLKIRSTKLEDSAMYFCASSEREKLFFGSGTQLSVL.

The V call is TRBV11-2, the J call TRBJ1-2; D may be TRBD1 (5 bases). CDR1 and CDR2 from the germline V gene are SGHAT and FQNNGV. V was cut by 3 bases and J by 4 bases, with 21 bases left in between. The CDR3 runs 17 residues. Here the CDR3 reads CASSFGGSGGLLYGYTF. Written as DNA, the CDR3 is TGTGCCAGCAGCTTTGGGGGGTCAGGCGGACTCCTCTATGGCTACACCTTC.

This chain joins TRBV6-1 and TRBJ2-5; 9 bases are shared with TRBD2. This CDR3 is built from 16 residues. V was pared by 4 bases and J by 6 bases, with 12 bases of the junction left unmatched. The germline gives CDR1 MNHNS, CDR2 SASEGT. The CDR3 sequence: CASSGREREVEKTQYF. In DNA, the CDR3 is TGTGCCAGCAGTGGCCGGGAGCGGGAGGTCGAAAAGACCCAGTACTTC.

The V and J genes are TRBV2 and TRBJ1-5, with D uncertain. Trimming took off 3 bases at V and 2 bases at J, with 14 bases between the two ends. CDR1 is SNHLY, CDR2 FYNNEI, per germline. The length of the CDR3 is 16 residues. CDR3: CASSELENVGNQPQHF. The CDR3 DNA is TGTGCCAGCAGTGAGTTGGAGAACGTAGGCAATCAGCCCCAGCATTTT.